The following is a T cell receptor beta chain sequence with its context. The sample originates from a study of blood T cell repertoires in COVID-19. The overall study: Whether acute or convalescent, the COVID-19 samples came from the United States, Italy and Spain.

Original methodology: From reference gene primer amplification, estimates of nucleated cell counts were derived. The assay was immunoSEQ multiplex PCR, and TCRdb's table has in-frame clones only and misses some. V and J calls and clone size are those listed in that table; D and trimming were worked out from the DNA. This table holds about 130,000 clones, around 73% found once. The CDR3 consists of 19 residues. Germline-derived CDR1 and CDR2 are MNHEY and SMNVEV (reference sequence). V was clipped by 4 bases and J by 1 base; unmatched bases: 11. The specimen sequenced was peripheral blood. The receptor's source is a man aged 60-69 years who had recovered from COVID-19. J is TRBJ2-2 and V is TRBV27, with 11 bases that match TRBD2. CDR3 coding DNA: TGTGCCAGCAGTTGGGGACCTAGCGGGAGGATCTGGAACACCGGGGAGCTGTTTTTT. Its protein product is CASSWGPSGRIWNTGELFF.